This passage covers 7 T cell receptor beta chains from one sample sequenced in a study of human T cells and chemical hapten exposure. MiXCR, run by TCRdb on the RACE reads, gives a single entry per CDR3 protein. Here the sample spans around 180,000 distinct CDR3 sequences, nearly 30% being singletons. Time point reported: pre-sensitization, week 0. Treatment denoted: therapeutic diphenylcyclopropenone sensitization with weekly scalp DPC. The sequencing used whole blood, collected in connection with sensitization to the hapten diphenylcyclopropenone (DPC). These receptor sequences come from a woman in her 30s with alopecia areata. Some clones in this sample may be carry-over from other donors' samples.

V is TRBV7-6 and J is TRBJ2-1, with D perhaps matching TRBD2 (6 bases). This CDR3 contains 13 residues. Germline CDR1 and CDR2: SGHVS and FNYEAQ. V was shortened by 5 bases and J by 9 bases, with 14 bases between the two germline ends. For the CDR3, the DNA is TGTGCCAGCAGCCCGGGGGAATTGGGTGAGCAGTTCTTC. It specifies CASSPGELGEQFF.

This clonotype was counted a few times. The rearrangement uses TRBV29-1 and TRBJ1-6; D may be TRBD1 (6 bases). Germline V gene lookup returns CDR1 SQVTM and CDR2 ANQGSEA. This CDR3 has 13 residues. Trimming removed 6 bases at V and 14 bases at J, with 20 bases between. Here the CDR3 reads CSVLVGGPGTLHF. For the CDR3, the DNA is TGCAGCGTACTGGTGGGGGGCCCGGGCACCCTCCACTTT.

The rearrangement joins TRBV7-3 to TRBJ1-1, with D maybe TRBD1 (5 bases). The CDR3 consists of 14 residues. The germline CDR1 and CDR2 sequences are SGHTA and FQGTGA. Trimming removed 4 bases from V and 1 base from J, with 10 bases in between. CDR3: CASSSQGPNTEAFF. DNA of the CDR3: TGTGCCAGCAGCTCTCAGGGCCCGAACACTGAAGCTTTCTTT. The complete variable domain, with remaining parts taken from reference TRBV7-3 and TRBJ1-1, reads GAGVSQTPSNKVTEKGKYVELRCDPISGHTALYWYRQSLGQGPEFLIYFQGTGAADDSGLPNDRFFAVRPEGSVSTLKIQRTERGDSAVYLCASSSQGPNTEAFFGQGTRLTVV.

As DNA, the CDR3 is TGTGCCAGCACCCCGGACTCCGGCGGGGTTCAGTACTTC. Protein sequence: CASTPDSGGVQYF. V and J are TRBV28 and TRBJ2-4; D is possibly TRBD2 (6 bases). The germline CDR1 and CDR2 sequences are MDHEN and SYDVKM. Trimming took 7 bases from V and 11 from J, leaving 18 bases between them. The CDR3 loop spans 13 amino acids.

The genes are TRBV6-2 or TRBV6-3 and TRBJ2-1; tentatively, D is TRBD2 (6 bases). With 0 bases removed from V and 0 bases from J, the gap between germline ends came to 18 bases. The germline CDR1 and CDR2 sequences are MNHEY and SVGEGT. There are 19 residues in the CDR3. The CDR3 sequence: CASSYSTLRRGNSYNEQFF. The CDR3 DNA reads as TGTGCCAGCAGTTACTCGACCCTTCGGCGGGGTAACTCCTACAATGAGCAGTTCTTC.

This clonotype was counted only a few times. The chain couples TRBV3-1 to TRBJ1-1, with D maybe TRBD1 (5 bases). The CDR3 loop spans 13 amino acids. V shed 0 bases and J shed 10 bases, with 12 bases lying between them. Germline CDR1 is LGHDT and CDR2 is YNNKEL (reference sequence). Written as DNA, the CDR3 is TGTGCCAGCAGCCAAGATAGGGACGGAGTAGCTTTCTTT. Translated: CASSQDRDGVAFF.

The chain recombines TRBV5-6 with TRBJ2-2, with a tentative D call TRBD2 (5 bases). The length of the CDR3 is 16 residues. CDR1 and CDR2 (germline): SGHDT, YYEEEE. The ends were cut back, 3 bases at V and 7 bases at J, with 19 bases in the middle. The CDR3, as DNA: TGTGCCAGCAGCTCCTTGGTCGGAGGCCTGAACGGGGAGCTGTTTTTT. The encoded protein is CASSSLVGGLNGELFF.